This record concerns one T cell receptor (beta chain) sequence. The target antigen is unknown. This PCR relied on a set of 60 Vbeta primers and 13 Jbeta primers. Assay: immunoSEQ multiplex PCR; the TCRdb copy retains only in-frame clones and omits some. The table lists about 210,000 clones, roughly 81% of them singletons, with roughly 0.26% in the top ten. After removal of 5 bases from V and 5 bases from J, the junction contained 8 bases not matched to a gene. CDR3 size: 14 residues. Germline V gene sequence: CDR1 SEHNR, CDR2 FQNEAQ (reference sequence). This entry comes from a study of cytomegalovirus exposure and HLA in healthy donors. The overall study: Earlier, 100 million to 120 million unique TCR beta sequences were recovered from approximately 200 million T cells by an analysis. The study's early data release held approximately 91 million unique TCRs from HLA-typed donors.

The study's findings and limits: Later on, an analysis tied approximately 17,000 TCR beta sequences to HLA alleles at 0.05 false discovery rate. The study had only CMV serostatus as immune exposure information.

This rearrangement joins TRBV7-9 to TRBJ2-5; the match to TRBD1 covers 7 bases. The sequenced sample consisted of PBMCs. The source of this sequence is a girl aged 2-10 years in good health and CMV-seronegative. The CDR3 reads CASSPQGPGETQYF. The CDR3 region has the DNA TGTGCCAGCAGCCCACAGGGGCCGGGGGAGACCCAGTACTTC.